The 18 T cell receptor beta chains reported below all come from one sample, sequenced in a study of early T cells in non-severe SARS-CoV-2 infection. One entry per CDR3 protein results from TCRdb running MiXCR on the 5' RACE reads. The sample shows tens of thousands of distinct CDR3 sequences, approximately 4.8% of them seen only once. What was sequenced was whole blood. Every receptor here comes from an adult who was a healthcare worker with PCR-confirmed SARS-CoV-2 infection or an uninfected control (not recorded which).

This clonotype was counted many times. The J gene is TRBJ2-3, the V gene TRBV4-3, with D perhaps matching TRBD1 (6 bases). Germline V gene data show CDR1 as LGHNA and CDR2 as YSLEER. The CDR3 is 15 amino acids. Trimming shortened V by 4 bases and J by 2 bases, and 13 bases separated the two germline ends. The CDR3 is CASSLIHRATDTQYF. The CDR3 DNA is TGCGCCAGCAGCCTGATTCACAGGGCCACAGATACGCAGTATTTT.

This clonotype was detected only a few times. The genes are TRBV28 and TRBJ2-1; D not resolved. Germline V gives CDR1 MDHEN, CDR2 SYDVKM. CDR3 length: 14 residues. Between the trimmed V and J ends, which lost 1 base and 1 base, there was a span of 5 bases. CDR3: CASSLLGSYNEQFF. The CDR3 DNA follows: TGTGCCAGCAGTTTATTGGGGTCCTACAATGAGCAGTTCTTC.

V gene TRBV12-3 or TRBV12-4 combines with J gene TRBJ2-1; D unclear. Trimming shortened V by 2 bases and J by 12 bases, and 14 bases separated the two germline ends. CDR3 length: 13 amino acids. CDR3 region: CASSLTSLSVQFF. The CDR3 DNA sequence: TGTGCCAGCAGTTTAACCAGCCTAAGCGTGCAGTTCTTC.

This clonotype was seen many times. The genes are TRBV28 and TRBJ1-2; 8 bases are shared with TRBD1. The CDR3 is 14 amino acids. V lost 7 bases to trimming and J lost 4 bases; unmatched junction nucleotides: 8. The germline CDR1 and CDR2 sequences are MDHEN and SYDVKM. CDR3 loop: CASTSRGRGYGYTF. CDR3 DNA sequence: TGTGCCAGCACGTCCAGGGGGCGAGGCTATGGCTACACCTTC.

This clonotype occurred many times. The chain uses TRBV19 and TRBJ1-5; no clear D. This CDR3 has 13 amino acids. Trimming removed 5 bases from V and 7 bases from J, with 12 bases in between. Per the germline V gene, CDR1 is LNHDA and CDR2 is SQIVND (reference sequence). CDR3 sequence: CASSGQRRQPQHF. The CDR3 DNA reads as TGTGCCAGTAGTGGGCAGCGACGCCAGCCCCAGCATTTT.

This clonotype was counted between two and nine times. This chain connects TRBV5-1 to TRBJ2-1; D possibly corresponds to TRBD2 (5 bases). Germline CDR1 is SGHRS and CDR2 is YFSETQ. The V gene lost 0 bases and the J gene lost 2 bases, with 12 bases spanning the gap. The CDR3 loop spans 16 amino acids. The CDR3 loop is CASSLGSAHAYNEQFF. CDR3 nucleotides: TGCGCCAGCAGCTTGGGTAGCGCACATGCCTACAATGAGCAGTTCTTC.

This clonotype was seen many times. CDR3 region: CATQGTGFPEAFF. In DNA, the CDR3 is TGTGCCACCCAAGGGACAGGGTTCCCTGAAGCTTTCTTT. The chain couples TRBV24-1 to TRBJ1-1, with 9 bases fitting TRBD1. Trimming cost V 9 bases and J 6 bases; bases outside gene matches: 7. The CDR3 is made up of 13 amino acids. The V gene's germline CDR1 is KGHDR and CDR2 SFDVKD.

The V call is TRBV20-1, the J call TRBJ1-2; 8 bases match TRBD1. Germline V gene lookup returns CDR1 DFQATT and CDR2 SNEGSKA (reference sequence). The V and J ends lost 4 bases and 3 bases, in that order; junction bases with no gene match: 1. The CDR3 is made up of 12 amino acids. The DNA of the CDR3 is TGCAGTGCTACAGGGGGCGACTATGGCTACACCTTC. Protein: CSATGGDYGYTF.

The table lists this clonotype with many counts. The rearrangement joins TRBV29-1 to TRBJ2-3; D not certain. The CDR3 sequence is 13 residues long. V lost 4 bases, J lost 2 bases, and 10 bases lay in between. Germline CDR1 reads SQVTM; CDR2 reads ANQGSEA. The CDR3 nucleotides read TGCAGCGTTGCCGGGTTCTACACAGATACGCAGTATTTT. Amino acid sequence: CSVAGFYTDTQYF.

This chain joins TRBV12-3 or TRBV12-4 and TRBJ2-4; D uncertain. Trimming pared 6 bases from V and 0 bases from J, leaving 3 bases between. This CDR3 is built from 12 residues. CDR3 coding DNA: TGTGCCAGCAGCCAAGCCAAAAACATTCAGTACTTC. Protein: CASSQAKNIQYF.

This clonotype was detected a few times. The chain's CDR3 is CASSSLGQGMFAGANVLTF. CDR3 nucleotide sequence: TGTGCCAGCAGTTCCCTGGGACAGGGAATGTTCGCTGGGGCCAACGTCCTGACTTTC. This chain uses TRBV28 with TRBJ2-6; 9 bases match TRBD1. The J segment lost 2 bases and the V segment lost 4 bases, leaving 12 bases of the junction unmatched. Looked up from germline, CDR1 is MDHEN and CDR2 is SYDVKM. The CDR3 extends over 19 amino acids.

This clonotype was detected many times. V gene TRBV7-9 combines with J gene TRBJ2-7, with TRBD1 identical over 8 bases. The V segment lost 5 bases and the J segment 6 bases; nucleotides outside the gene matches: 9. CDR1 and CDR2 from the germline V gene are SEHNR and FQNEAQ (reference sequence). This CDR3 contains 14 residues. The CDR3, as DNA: TGTGCCAGCAGCCGGGGGACAGGCTCTTCCGAGCAGTACTTC. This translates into CASSRGTGSSEQYF.

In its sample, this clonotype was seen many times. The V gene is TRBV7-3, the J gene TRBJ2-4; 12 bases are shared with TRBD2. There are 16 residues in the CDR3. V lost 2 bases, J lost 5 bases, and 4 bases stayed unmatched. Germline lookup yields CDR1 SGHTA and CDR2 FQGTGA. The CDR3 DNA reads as TGTGCCAGCAGCTTATATGCTAGCGGGAGGGAAAACATTCAGTACTTC. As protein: CASSLYASGRENIQYF.

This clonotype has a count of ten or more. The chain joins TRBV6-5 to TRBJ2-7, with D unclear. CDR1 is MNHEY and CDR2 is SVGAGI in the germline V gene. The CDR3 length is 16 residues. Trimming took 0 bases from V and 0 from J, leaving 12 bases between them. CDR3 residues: CASSYSIVRGSYEQYF. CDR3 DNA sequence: TGTGCCAGCAGTTACTCGATCGTACGTGGCTCCTACGAGCAGTACTTC.

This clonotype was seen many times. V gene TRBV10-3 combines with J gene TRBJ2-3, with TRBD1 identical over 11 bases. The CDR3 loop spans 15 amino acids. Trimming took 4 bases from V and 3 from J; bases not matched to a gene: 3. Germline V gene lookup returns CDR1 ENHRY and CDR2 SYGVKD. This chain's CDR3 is CAISAGTGGTDTQYF. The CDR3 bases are TGTGCCATCAGTGCCGGGACAGGGGGGACAGATACGCAGTATTTT.

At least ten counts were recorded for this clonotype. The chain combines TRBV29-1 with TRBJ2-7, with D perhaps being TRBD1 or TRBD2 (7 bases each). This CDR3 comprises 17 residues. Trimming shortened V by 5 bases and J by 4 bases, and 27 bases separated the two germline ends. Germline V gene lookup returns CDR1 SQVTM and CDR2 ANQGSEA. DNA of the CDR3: TGCAGCGTTCAGGGGGGGAGTGCAAACGCACGGTTGTACGAGCAGTACTTC. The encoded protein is CSVQGGSANARLYEQYF.

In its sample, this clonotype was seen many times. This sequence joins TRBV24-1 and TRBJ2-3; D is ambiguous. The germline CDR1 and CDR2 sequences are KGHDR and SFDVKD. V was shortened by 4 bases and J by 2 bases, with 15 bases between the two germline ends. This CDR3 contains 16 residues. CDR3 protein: CATSDPVLGTTDTQYF. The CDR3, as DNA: TGTGCCACCAGTGACCCCGTTTTAGGTACCACAGATACGCAGTATTTT.

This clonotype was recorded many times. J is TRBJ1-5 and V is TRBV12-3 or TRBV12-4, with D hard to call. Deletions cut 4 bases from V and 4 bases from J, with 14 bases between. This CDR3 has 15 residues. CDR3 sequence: CASSSSGSRNQPQHF. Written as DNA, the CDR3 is TGTGCCAGCAGTTCATCCGGGAGCCGGAATCAGCCCCAGCATTTT.